This T cell receptor beta chain was found in a study of CXCR3-negative and CXCR3-positive naive CD8 T cells. Study-level points and caveats: Comparison of naive cells showed more hydrophobic TRB CDR3s in CXCR3-positive than in CXCR3-negative naive cells.

Libraries of TRB cDNA were made by 5' RACE and carried UMIs. TCRdb reanalyzed the 5' RACE reads, giving one entry per CDR3 protein sequence and no DNA. The listing contains tens of thousands of distinct CDR3 sequences. A note on this clonotype: The target antigen is unknown.

Germline values: CDR1 MNHEY, CDR2 SMNVEV (reference sequence). The length of the CDR3 is 15 residues. The clonotype originates from a human donor in good health. Some clones in this sample may be carry-over from other donors' samples. Input material: naive CXCR3+ CD8+ T cells from blood. Documented subset: CD45RO-CCR7+CD27+CD95- naive CD8+ T cells expressing CXCR3 (TNR3+). The chain combines TRBV27 with TRBJ2-5; TCRdb designates TRBD2, a call that cannot be tested without DNA. CDR3 sequence reads: CASSLLAGVTETQYF.